One sample yielded the 29 T cell receptor beta chains listed below, sequenced in a study of blood T cell repertoires in COVID-19. The method was immunoSEQ multiplex PCR; TCRdb's version includes in-frame clones alone and lacks a portion of them. The profile shows fewer than 250,000 clones, more than 85% of them singletons. Sequencing was carried out using peripheral blood. These receptors were taken from a man aged 60 to 69 with COVID-19, enrolled during active disease.

The DNA for the CDR3 is TGTGCCAGCGCGGGACAGCAGAACACTGAAGCTTTCTTT. Protein: CASAGQQNTEAFF. The genes are TRBV18 and TRBJ1-1, with 7 bases lining up with TRBD1. After removal of 8 bases from V and 1 base from J, the junction contained 4 bases not matched to a gene. The CDR3 spans 13 residues. Germline CDR1 and CDR2: KGHSH and LQKENI.

V usage is TRBV5-1 and J usage is TRBJ1-1, with D uncertain. Deletions cut 3 bases from V and 0 bases from J, with 6 bases between. The CDR3 sequence is 13 residues long. Germline CDR1 reads SGHRS; CDR2 reads YFSETQ. The CDR3 DNA follows: TGCGCCAGCAGCTACAGTGTGAACACTGAAGCTTTCTTT. It yields the protein CASSYSVNTEAFF.

V is TRBV10-3 and J is TRBJ2-7, with D possibly being TRBD2 (5 bases). This CDR3 region has 14 residues. Deletions cut 4 bases from V and 0 bases from J, with 10 bases between. Germline-derived CDR1 and CDR2 are ENHRY and SYGVKD. The CDR3 loop is CAISGGRTSYEQYF. The CDR3 nucleotides are TGTGCCATCAGTGGCGGGCGAACCTCCTACGAGCAGTACTTC.

This clone appeared once. This rearrangement joins TRBV4-2 to TRBJ2-7, with 15 nucleotides matching TRBD2. Per the germline V gene, CDR1 is LGHNA and CDR2 is YNFKEQ. Trimming at V came to 1 base and at J to 1 base, leaving 8 bases not matched to a gene. CDR3 length equals 19 residues. In nucleotides, the CDR3 is TGTGCCAGCAGCCAAGGGGGACTAGCGGGAGGCGGCATGTCCTACGAGCAGTACTTC. It translates to CASSQGGLAGGGMSYEQYF.

The chain joins TRBV27 to TRBJ2-5, with D unresolved. V was trimmed by 0 bases and J by 1 base, leaving 12 bases between them. Per germline, CDR1 MNHEY and CDR2 SMNVEV (reference sequence). The CDR3 sequence is 16 residues long. This CDR3 reads CASSLSPIFGQETQYF. CDR3 nucleotide sequence: TGTGCCAGCAGTTTATCCCCCATTTTCGGCCAAGAGACCCAGTACTTC.

The chain employs TRBV5-1 and TRBJ2-1; the match to TRBD1 covers 7 bases. This CDR3 has 14 residues. In germline, CDR1 is SGHRS, CDR2 YFSETQ. The ends lost 4 bases at V and 5 bases at J; junction bases unmatched: 6. The CDR3 loop reads CASSLGQANNEQFF. DNA of the CDR3: TGCGCCAGCAGCCTTGGACAGGCAAACAATGAGCAGTTCTTC.

This clone has a count of ten or more. A read error may produce the germline difference seen at one junction end. The chain recombines TRBV6-1 with TRBJ2-5; 7 bases match TRBD2. This CDR3 comprises 16 residues. Germline CDR1 MNHNS, CDR2 SASEGT. The CDR3 sequence: CASSEVLEVASGRTHF. The DNA for the CDR3 is TGTGCCAGCAGTGAAGTTTTGGAGGTGGCTAGCGGCAGGACCCACTTC.

The genes are TRBV28 and TRBJ1-1, with D possibly matching TRBD1 (5 bases). The germline gives CDR1 MDHEN, CDR2 SYDVKM. V was shortened by 6 bases and J by 1 base, with 15 bases between the two germline ends. This CDR3 contains 15 residues. The DNA for the CDR3 is TGTGCCAGCAGGTTAGCCGGGGGAACGAACACTGAAGCTTTCTTT. Amino acids: CASRLAGGTNTEAFF. Drawing the rest from reference TRBV28 and TRBJ1-1, the complete variable domain is DVKVTQSSRYLVKRTGEKVFLECVQDMDHENMFWYRQDPGLGLRLIYFSYDVKMKEKGDIPEGYSVSREKKERFSLILESASTNQTSMYLCASRLAGGTNTEAFFGQGTRLTVV.

The J gene is TRBJ1-1, the V gene TRBV7-9, with a tentative D call TRBD1 (5 bases). The CDR3 loop spans 14 amino acids. Per the germline V gene, CDR1 is SEHNR and CDR2 is FQNEAQ (reference sequence). V lost 3 bases and J lost 0, with 8 bases in between. CDR3 sequence: CASSLMDMNTEAFF. The DNA for the CDR3 is TGTGCCAGCAGCTTGATGGACATGAACACTGAAGCTTTCTTT.

This chain connects TRBV2 to TRBJ1-6; the match to TRBD1 covers 8 bases. V gave up 6 bases and J gave up 9 bases; unmatched junction bases: 7. Looked up from germline, CDR1 is SNHLY and CDR2 is FYNNEI. The CDR3 covers 14 residues. For the CDR3, the DNA is TGTGCCAGCAGCTCTACGGACAGGGTTTCACCCCTCCACTTT. It encodes CASSSTDRVSPLHF. The complete variable domain, with remaining parts taken from reference TRBV2 and TRBJ1-6, reads EPEVTQTPSHQVTQMGQEVILRCVPISNHLYFYWYRQILGQKVEFLVSFYNNEISEKSEIFDDQFSVERPDGSNFTLKIRSTKLEDSAMYFCASSSTDRVSPLHFGNGTRLTVT.

The chain employs TRBV19 and TRBJ1-6; perhaps TRBD1 as D (6 bases). The germline V gene encodes CDR1 LNHDA and CDR2 SQIVND (reference sequence). V lost 5 bases, J lost 10 bases, and 15 bases lay in between. CDR3 length: 14 residues. The CDR3 region is CASSPDRRGSPLHF. The CDR3 bases are TGTGCCAGTAGTCCGGACAGAAGGGGATCACCCCTCCACTTT. Complete variable domain (other parts from reference TRBV19 and TRBJ1-6): DGGITQSPKYLFRKEGQNVTLSCEQNLNHDAMYWYRQDPGQGLRLIYYSQIVNDFQKGDIAEGYSVSREKKESFPLTVTSAQKNPTAFYLCASSPDRRGSPLHFGNGTRLTVT.

The CDR3 bases are TGTGCCAGCAGTGGAGGGACAGGGGCTTACTACGAGCAGTACTTC. This codes for CASSGGTGAYYEQYF. The V call is TRBV6-2 or TRBV6-3, the J call TRBJ2-7; 10 nucleotides agree with TRBD1. Trimming cost V 5 bases and J 3 bases; bases outside gene matches: 7. This CDR3 is built from 15 residues. Per germline, CDR1 MNHEY and CDR2 SVGEGT.

This clone has only one observation. J is TRBJ2-1 and V is TRBV6-5; TRBD2 is a possible D gene (5 bases). The CDR3 is made up of 14 amino acids. Germline V CDR1 and CDR2: MNHEY, SVGAGI. V was clipped by 0 bases and J by 7 bases, with 10 bases between them. The DNA for the CDR3 is TGTGCCAGCAGTTACTCGCCTAGCAGGAATGAGCAGTTCTTC. Residues: CASSYSPSRNEQFF.

This chain joins TRBV5-6 and TRBJ2-3; TRBD2 matches 11 bases. V shed 4 bases, J shed 3 bases, and the junction held 10 bases outside the gene matches. CDR1 is SGHDT, CDR2 YYEEEE, per germline. The CDR3 sequence is 17 residues long. CDR3 nucleotide sequence: TGTGCCAGCAGCCCACTGGGACTAGCGGAAGGGACAGATACGCAGTATTTT. This codes for CASSPLGLAEGTDTQYF.

V usage is TRBV10-3 and J usage is TRBJ1-5, with TRBD1 as a possible D gene (6 bases). The V end was cut by 11 bases, the J end by 6 bases, with 20 bases between. Germline-derived CDR1 and CDR2 are ENHRY and SYGVKD. The CDR3 totals 14 residues. The CDR3 loop reads CAVRQDLVGQPQHF. The CDR3 DNA reads as TGTGCCGTCCGACAGGATCTAGTGGGTCAGCCCCAGCATTTT.

The chain has TRBV7-3 and TRBJ2-1; D not certain. Germline loops: CDR1 SGHTA, CDR2 FQGTGA. The length of the CDR3 is 13 residues. V lost 0 bases and J 4 bases, leaving 4 bases between the germline ends. The CDR3 protein is CASSLTSYNEQFF. The CDR3 DNA follows: TGTGCCAGCAGCTTAACATCTTACAATGAGCAGTTCTTC.

The V call is TRBV24-1, the J call TRBJ1-2; tentative D call: TRBD1 (6 bases). Looked up from germline, CDR1 is KGHDR and CDR2 is SFDVKD. The V end was cut by 2 bases, the J end by 5 bases, with 8 bases between. There are 13 residues in the CDR3. CDR3 nucleotide sequence: TGTGCCACCAGTGATTGGACAGCATATGGCTACACCTTC. Translated: CATSDWTAYGYTF.

The rearrangement uses TRBV6-6 and TRBJ1-1; D is possibly TRBD1 (6 bases). Trimming pared 4 bases from V and 10 bases from J, leaving 13 bases between. The CDR3 is 12 amino acids. CDR1 MNHNY and CDR2 SVGAGI come from the germline V gene (reference sequence). CDR3 loop: CASSFDVRGAFF. CDR3 in DNA: TGTGCCAGCAGTTTTGATGTCAGGGGAGCTTTCTTT.

The J gene is TRBJ1-3, the V gene TRBV6-1; TRBD1 agrees at 9 bases. The CDR3 is 17 amino acids. The V and J ends lost 3 bases and 3 bases, in that order; junction bases with no gene match: 9. Germline V gene lookup returns CDR1 MNHNS and CDR2 SASEGT. The chain's CDR3 is CASSEPSGTGRGNTIYF. CDR3 coding DNA: TGTGCCAGCAGTGAGCCCTCCGGGACAGGGCGTGGAAACACCATATATTTT.

This chain uses TRBV7-2 with TRBJ2-1, with D possibly being TRBD2 (5 bases). The CDR3 runs to 15 residues. V was pared by 5 bases and J by 5 bases, with 16 bases between. The germline gives CDR1 SGHTA, CDR2 FQGNSA. The CDR3, as DNA: TGTGCCAGCAGCCCTCAGCGGACTCGGGACAATGAGCAGTTCTTC. This gives the protein CASSPQRTRDNEQFF.

The sample holds a few counts of this clone. The chain has TRBV19 and TRBJ2-7; tentative D call: TRBD1 (6 bases). This CDR3 has 13 amino acids. V dropped 3 bases and J dropped 3 bases, with 9 bases sitting between them. Germline values: CDR1 LNHDA, CDR2 SQIVND (reference sequence). CDR3 protein: CASSIKQGYEQYF. DNA of the CDR3: TGTGCCAGTAGTATCAAACAGGGCTACGAGCAGTACTTC.

This sequence joins TRBV30 and TRBJ1-1; D call uncertain. V lost 3 bases, J lost 1 base, and 9 bases lay in between. There are 13 residues in the CDR3. The V gene's germline CDR1 is GTSNPN and CDR2 SVGIG (reference sequence). The chain's CDR3 is CAWSGSRNTEAFF. The CDR3 DNA is TGTGCCTGGAGCGGGAGCCGGAACACTGAAGCTTTCTTT. The full variable domain, in which reference TRBV30 and TRBJ1-1 provide the parts outside the CDR3, is SQTIHQWPATLVQPVGSPLSLECTVEGTSNPNLYWYRQAAGRGLQLLFYSVGIGQISSEVPQNLSASRPQDRQFILSSKKLLLSDSGFYLCAWSGSRNTEAFFGQGTRLTVV.

This clone was counted a single time. The CDR3 DNA sequence: TGTGCCAGCAGCCTGGGACTGGGGAACACCGGGGAGCTGTTTTTT. Residues: CASSLGLGNTGELFF. The V and J genes are TRBV25-1 and TRBJ2-2; D might be TRBD2 (6 bases). Trimming pared 6 bases from V and 1 base from J, leaving 12 bases between. The CDR3 is 15 residues long. CDR1 and CDR2 (germline): MGHDK, SYGVNS.

The V and J genes are TRBV2 and TRBJ2-7; D possibly corresponds to TRBD2 (6 bases). The germline V and J ends were trimmed by 6 bases and 4 bases, with 10 bases remaining between them. The CDR3 has 12 amino acids. Germline assignment: CDR1 SNHLY and CDR2 FYNNEI. The CDR3 protein is CASRGLEYEQYF. The CDR3 DNA sequence: TGTGCCAGCAGGGGACTGGAATACGAGCAGTACTTC.

This clone was recorded once. The rearrangement uses TRBV2 and TRBJ2-1, with 7 bases fitting TRBD2. CDR3 length equals 15 residues. The trim removed 1 base at V and 2 bases at J, leaving 2 bases unmatched. Germline lookup yields CDR1 SNHLY and CDR2 FYNNEI. CDR3 sequence (DNA): TGTGCCAGCAGTGAAGAGCGGGGTGCCTACAATGAGCAGTTCTTC. Translated: CASSEERGAYNEQFF.

The chain joins TRBV30 to TRBJ1-4; 11 bases fit TRBD1. CDR1 and CDR2 from the germline V gene are GTSNPN and SVGIG (reference sequence). V shed 5 bases and J 7 bases; nucleotides not matched to a gene: 6. The CDR3 consists of 14 residues. The CDR3 protein is CAWGQGADSEKLFF. The CDR3 DNA follows: TGTGCCTGGGGACAGGGGGCTGATAGTGAAAAACTGTTTTTT. The full variable domain, with the rest looked up from reference TRBV30 and TRBJ1-4, is SQTIHQWPATLVQPVGSPLSLECTVEGTSNPNLYWYRQAAGRGLQLLFYSVGIGQISSEVPQNLSASRPQDRQFILSSKKLLLSDSGFYLCAWGQGADSEKLFFGSGTQLSVL.

This clone was recorded once. The CDR3 spells CASSRLAGVNTGELFF. As DNA, the CDR3 is TGTGCCAGCAGCAGACTAGCGGGGGTGAACACCGGGGAGCTGTTTTTT. The chain has TRBV5-4 and TRBJ2-2; 12 bases agree with TRBD2. CDR3 length equals 16 residues. Losses at the gene ends were 4 bases for V and 1 base for J; bases not matched to a gene: 2. Germline V lookup: CDR1 SGHNT, CDR2 YYREEE (reference sequence). The complete variable domain, with remaining parts taken from reference TRBV5-4 and TRBJ2-2, reads ETGVTQSPTHLIKTRGQQVTLRCSSQSGHNTVSWYQQALGQGPQFIFQYYREEENGRGNFPPRFSGLQFPNYSSELNVNALELDDSALYLCASSRLAGVNTGELFFGEGSRLTVL.

As concerns this clone: At the DNA level, this CDR3 is encoded by other sequences in the same sample as well. The rearrangement joins TRBV27 to TRBJ2-7; D might be TRBD1 (5 bases). Germline V lookup: CDR1 MNHEY, CDR2 SMNVEV (reference sequence). CDR3 length: 13 amino acids. Trimming removed 6 bases at V and 1 base at J, with 10 bases between. CDR3 protein: CASSRDSSYEQYF. The CDR3 DNA follows: TGTGCCAGCAGCCGCGACAGTTCCTACGAGCAGTACTTC.

V gene TRBV3-1 (or the pseudogene TRBV3-2) combines with J gene TRBJ2-1; 9 bases are a match to TRBD1. The CDR3 extends over 16 amino acids. The V segment lost 4 bases and the J segment 9 bases; nucleotides outside the gene matches: 13. Germline-derived CDR1 and CDR2 are LGHDT and YNNKEL (reference sequence). In DNA, the CDR3 is TGTGCCAGCAGCCGCCCGGGACAGGGCAAAATCTCTGAGCAGTTCTTC. It translates to CASSRPGQGKISEQFF.